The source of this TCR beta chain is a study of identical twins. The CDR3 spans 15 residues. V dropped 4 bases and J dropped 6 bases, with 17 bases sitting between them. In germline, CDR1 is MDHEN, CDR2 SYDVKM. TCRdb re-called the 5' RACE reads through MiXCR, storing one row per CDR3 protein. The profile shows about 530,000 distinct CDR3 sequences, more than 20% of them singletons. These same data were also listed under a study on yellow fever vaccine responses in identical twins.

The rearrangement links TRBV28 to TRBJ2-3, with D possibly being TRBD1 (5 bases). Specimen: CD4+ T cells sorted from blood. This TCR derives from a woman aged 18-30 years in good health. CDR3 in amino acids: CASSSIATAGDTQYF. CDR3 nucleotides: TGTGCCAGCAGTTCAATAGCCACCGCAGGGGATACGCAGTATTTT.